This T cell receptor beta chain was captured by sequencing in a study of PD-1 blockade in classical Hodgkin lymphoma. The overall study: Administration of nivolumab to patients was at 3 mg/kg intravenously every 2 weeks.

Findings of the study overall: Undefined causes, possibly disease activity or prior therapy, underlie the repertoire differences. CD4+ but not CD8+ TCR diversity rose significantly by C4D1. When set against healthy donors, newly diagnosed patients were reported to show lower baseline TCR diversity.

Comments on this clone: Its antigen is not identified.

V was clipped by 6 bases and J by 8 bases, with 7 bases between them. The CDR3 is 11 residues long. Germline CDR1 MNHEY, CDR2 SVGAGI. The assay was immunoSEQ multiplex PCR, and TCRdb's table has in-frame clones only and misses some. The data contain tens of thousands of clones, 65% to 80% of them singletons. Time point meaning: cycle 4 day 1 (C4D1), after 5 to 7 weeks of nivolumab. Every patient had relapsed following autologous stem cell transplantation, and cohorts differed in brentuximab vedotin exposure. The chain uses TRBV6-5 and TRBJ2-2, with D maybe TRBD2 (5 bases). The starting material was peripheral blood mononuclear cells (PBMCs), obtained before the fourth cycle of nivolumab. The receptor comes from a human donor with classical Hodgkin lymphoma. The CDR3 coding sequence is TGTGCCAGCAGCGGGGTGGGGGAGCTGTTTTTT. It yields the protein CASSGVGELFF.